The present T cell receptor beta chain was sequenced within a study of OX40 agonist ivuxolimab in advanced cancers. Losses at the gene ends were 6 bases for V and 4 bases for J; bases not matched to a gene: 5. CDR3 length equals 14 residues. Germline V lookup: CDR1 SQVTM, CDR2 ANQGSEA. Here immunoSEQ multiplex PCR was the method, and the copy in TCRdb shows in-frame clones only, minus some. The table lists about 88,000 clones, approximately 87% of them singletons. This material consisted of CD4+ or CD8+ T cells sorted from blood, taken in a trial of the OX40 agonist ivuxolimab. The clonotype originates from an adult with an advanced solid tumor such as melanoma, head and neck, liver or kidney cancer. The chain links TRBV29-1 to TRBJ2-5; 13 nucleotides align to TRBD2. CDR3 amino acids: CSVGRTSGRETQYF. The CDR3 DNA reads as TGCAGCGTGGGCCGGACTAGCGGGAGAGAGACCCAGTACTTC.